This entry concerns a single T cell receptor beta chain. Its antigen remains unidentified. These data belong to a study of T cells in Graves' hyperthyroidism and ophthalmopathy. Clinical Activity Scores of at least 3, NOSPECS grades of at least 4 and durations under 3 months characterized ophthalmopathy patients. It was uncontrolled infection, other autoimmune disease, pregnancy or lactation that excluded patients. The authors took PBMCs from 10 ml fresh peripheral blood. There were TCR beta CDR3 regions amplified from RNA transcripts. Initially, a first-round RT-PCR of the TCR CDR3 employed the HTBI primer set. Each CDR3 protein is one row after TCRdb ran MiXCR on the multiplex PCR reads. The repertoire holds around 240,000 distinct CDR3 sequences, with roughly 17% as singletons. Study-wide results and caveats: Blood also carried most thyroid clonotypes expanded above 0.001.

V lost 4 bases and J 4 bases, leaving 13 bases between the germline ends. Looked up from germline, CDR1 is MGHRA and CDR2 is YSYEKL. The length of the CDR3 is 14 residues. This clonotype originated in a woman aged 18 to 35 with Graves' ophthalmopathy. This chain joins TRBV4-1 and TRBJ1-1; D uncertain. Sequences were obtained from blood. The CDR3 nucleotides are TGCGCCAGCAGCCCCCTGCAGTCGAGCACTGAAGCTTTCTTT. Protein product: CASSPLQSSTEAFF.